One T cell receptor (beta chain) is described in this entry. These data come from a study of cytomegalovirus exposure and HLA in healthy donors. The V segment lost 5 bases and the J segment 2 bases; nucleotides outside the gene matches: 10. Germline CDR1 is MGHRA and CDR2 is YSYEKL. This CDR3 has 16 residues. This PCR relied on a set of 60 Vbeta primers and 13 Jbeta primers. Generated by immunoSEQ multiplex PCR, the TCRdb table keeps only in-frame clones and is missing some. The profile shows roughly 100,000 clones, about 70% of them singletons. This clonotype was obtained from a man in his thirties or forties in good health and CMV-seronegative. The sample was PBMCs. This rearrangement joins TRBV4-1 to TRBJ2-3; 7 bases agree with TRBD2. CDR3 sequence reads: CASSTRLADYTDTQYF. The DNA of the CDR3 is TGCGCCAGCAGCACCCGCCTAGCGGACTACACAGATACGCAGTATTTT.